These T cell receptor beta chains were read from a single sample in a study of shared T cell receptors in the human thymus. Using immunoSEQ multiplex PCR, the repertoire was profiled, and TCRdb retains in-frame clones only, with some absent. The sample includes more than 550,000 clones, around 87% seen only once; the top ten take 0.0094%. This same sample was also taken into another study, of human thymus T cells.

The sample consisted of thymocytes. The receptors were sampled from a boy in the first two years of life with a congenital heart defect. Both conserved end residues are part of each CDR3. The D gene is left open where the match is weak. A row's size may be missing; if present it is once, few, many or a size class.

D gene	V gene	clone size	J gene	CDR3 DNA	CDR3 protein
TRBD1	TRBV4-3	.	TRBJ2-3	TGCGCCAGCAGCCCTTGGACACGGCCAGGGACAGGTCGGGGAAAGCAGTATTTT	CASSPWTRPGTGRGKQYF
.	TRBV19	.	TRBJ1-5	TGTGCCAGTACCCCTGAACGGGGTAGCAATCAGCCCCAGCATTTT	CASTPERGSNQPQHF
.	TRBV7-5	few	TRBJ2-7	TGTGTCAGAAGCCCTCGACCGGAGGGCGGGACCTCCTACGAGCAGTACTTC	CVRSPRPEGGTSYEQYF
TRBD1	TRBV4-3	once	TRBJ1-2	TGCGCCAGCAGCCAAGGGGACAGCCATAACCCACCGGGCTACACCTTC	CASSQGDSHNPPGYTF
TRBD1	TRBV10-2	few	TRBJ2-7	TGCGCCAGCAGTGAGACCACATACCGGGACAGGGACGAGCAGTACTTC	CASSETTYRDRDEQYF
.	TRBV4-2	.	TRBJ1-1	TGTGCCAGCAGCCACCCCGACAGCGAAGCTTTCTTT	CASSHPDSEAFF
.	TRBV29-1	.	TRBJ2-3	TGCAGCGTTGTCGGGAGTCCAGATACGCAGTATTTT	CSVVGSPDTQYF
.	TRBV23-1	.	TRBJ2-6	TGCGCCAGCAGTCAATTTAGCCTGCCTGGGGCCAACGTCCTGACTTTC	CASSQFSLPGANVLTF
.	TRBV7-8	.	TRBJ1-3	TGTGCCAGCAGCTTAGGTAATAGCTCTGGAAACACCATATATTTT	CASSLGNSSGNTIYF
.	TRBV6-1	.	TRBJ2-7	TGTGCCAGCAGTGAAGCGCGCTCCTACGAGCAGTACTTC	CASSEARSYEQYF
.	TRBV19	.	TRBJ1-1	TGTGCCAGTAGGTTGGGACTCGAGAACACTGAAGCTTTCTTT	CASRLGLENTEAFF
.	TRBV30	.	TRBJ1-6	TGTGCCTGGAGTGGGGGGCTTAATTCACCCCTCCACTTT	CAWSGGLNSPLHF
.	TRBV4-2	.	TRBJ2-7	TGTGCCAGCAGCCGGACTGCGGAGCTACGTTTGGAGCAGTACTTC	CASSRTAELRLEQYF
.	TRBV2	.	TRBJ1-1	TGTGCCAGCATACACGGGCAGGGCAACACTGAAGCTTTCTTT	CASIHGQGNTEAFF
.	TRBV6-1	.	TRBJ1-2	TGTGCCAGCAGTGAAGAATGGGGAGGAGGGCAGAATTATGGCTACACCTTC	CASSEEWGGGQNYGYTF
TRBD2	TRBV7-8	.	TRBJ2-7	TGTGCCAGCAGCTTAGGAGTGGTAGCGGGGTTCCTGCGCTACGAGCAGTACTTC	CASSLGVVAGFLRYEQYF
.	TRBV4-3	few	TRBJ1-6	TGCGCCAGCAGCCAAGCCCTCCTGTTTCCCCTCCACTTT	CASSQALLFPLHF
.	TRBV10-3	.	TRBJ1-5	TGTGCCATCAGTGAGTCGCAGGGAGGGTATCAGCCCCAGCATTTT	CAISESQGGYQPQHF
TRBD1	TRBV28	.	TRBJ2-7	TGTGCCAGCAGTTTATGCGGGGGACAGGGGTGCTACGAGCAGTACTTC	CASSLCGGQGCYEQYF
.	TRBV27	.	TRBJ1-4	TGTGCCAGCAGTTGCCGAGGCCGGGAGCATGAAAAACTGTTTTTT	CASSCRGREHEKLFF
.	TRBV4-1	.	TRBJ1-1	TGCGCCAGCAGCCAATCCATCTGGGGGGAGGGCGGCACTGAAGCTTTCTTT	CASSQSIWGEGGTEAFF
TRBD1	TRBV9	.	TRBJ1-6	TGTGCCAGCAGCGTTGGGACAGCCCCCTATAATTCACCCCTCCACTTT	CASSVGTAPYNSPLHF
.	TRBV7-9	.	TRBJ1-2	TGTGCCAGCAGCTTAGAGACGGTACGGCGGGGCTACACCTTC	CASSLETVRRGYTF
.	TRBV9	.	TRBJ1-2	TGTGCCAGCAGCGACCGACGACAGGATCGTGTCAGCTACACCTTC	CASSDRRQDRVSYTF
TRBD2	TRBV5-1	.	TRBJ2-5	TGCGCCAGCAGCGCCCGGACTAGCGGGAGGTCAGAGGAGACCCAGTACTTC	CASSARTSGRSEETQYF
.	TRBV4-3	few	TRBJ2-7	TGCGCCAGCAGCCAAGACGGCTACGAGCAGTACTTC	CASSQDGYEQYF
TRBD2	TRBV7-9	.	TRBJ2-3	TGTGCCAGCAGCCCCCCGGGTGCGGGGGGCTCGAGCACAGATACGCAGTATTTT	CASSPPGAGGSSTDTQYF
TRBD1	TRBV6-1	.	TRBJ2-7	TGTGCCAGCAGTGAAGGGCACAGGGGGCAGTACGAGCAGTACTTC	CASSEGHRGQYEQYF
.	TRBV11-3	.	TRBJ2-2	TGTGCCAGCAGCGCACACAACCCGAACACCGGGGAGCTGTTTTTT	CASSAHNPNTGELFF
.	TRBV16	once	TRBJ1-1	TGTGCCAGCAGCAGTCCCCGCGCAGGCGGGGGAGCTTTCTTT	CASSSPRAGGGAFF
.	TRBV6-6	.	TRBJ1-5	TGTGCCAGCAGTTACTCCGGGCGGGAATTATCTCAGCCCCAGCATTTT	CASSYSGRELSQPQHF
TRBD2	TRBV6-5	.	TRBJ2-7	TGTGCCAGCAGTTACTGGGGAGGGTCCTACGAGCAGTACTTC	CASSYWGGSYEQYF
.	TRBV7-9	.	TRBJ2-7	TGTGCCAGCAGCCCGGTCCCCCGGAGCTCCTACGAGCAGTACTTC	CASSPVPRSSYEQYF
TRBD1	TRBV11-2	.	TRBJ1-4	TGTGCCAGCAGTTCAGGTCAAGGGACAGGCAAACTGTTTTTT	CASSSGQGTGKLFF
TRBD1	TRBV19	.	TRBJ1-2	TGTGCCAGTAAGATGGGACAGGGGCTTTGGAACTTC	CASKMGQGLWNF
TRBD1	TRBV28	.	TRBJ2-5	TGTGCCAGCAGTTTTACCAGGGGGATGGAGACCCAGTACTTC	CASSFTRGMETQYF
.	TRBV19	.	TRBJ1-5	TGTGCCAGTACGCTTGGGGCCCCCCGCATTGAGCAGCCCCAGCATTTT	CASTLGAPRIEQPQHF
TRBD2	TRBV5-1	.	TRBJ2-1	TGCGCCAGCAGCCCGAGCGGGGGGCATTCCTACAATGAGCAGTTCTTC	CASSPSGGHSYNEQFF
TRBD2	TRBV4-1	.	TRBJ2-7	TGCGCCAGCAGCCAAGAAGTTGGGACTACTATTAGTTACGAGCAGTACTTC	CASSQEVGTTISYEQYF
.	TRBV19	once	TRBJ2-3	TGTGCCAGTAGTACCCACCTCCGGTCCGCTAGCACAGATACGCAGTATTTT	CASSTHLRSASTDTQYF
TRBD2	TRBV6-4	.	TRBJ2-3	TGTGCCAGCAGTCCCAGCGGGAGGGCCGGGACAGATACGCAGTATTTT	CASSPSGRAGTDTQYF
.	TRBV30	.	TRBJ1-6	TGTGCCTGGAGTGTAACAGGTAGCTCCTATAATTCACCCCTCCACTTT	CAWSVTGSSYNSPLHF
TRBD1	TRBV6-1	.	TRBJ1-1	TGTGCCAGCAGGGGACAGGGGGAAATGAACACTGAAGCTTTCTTT	CASRGQGEMNTEAFF
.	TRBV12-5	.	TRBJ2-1	TGTGCTAGTGGTTTGACAGGGGGGGCCTACAATGAGCAGTTCTTC	CASGLTGGAYNEQFF